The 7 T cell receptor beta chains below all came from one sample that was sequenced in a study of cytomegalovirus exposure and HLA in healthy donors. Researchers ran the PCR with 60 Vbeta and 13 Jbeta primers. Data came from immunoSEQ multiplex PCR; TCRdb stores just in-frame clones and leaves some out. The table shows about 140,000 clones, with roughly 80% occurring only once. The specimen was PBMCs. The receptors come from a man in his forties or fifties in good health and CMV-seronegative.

CDR3 loop: CAISESRSVDEQYF. The CDR3, as DNA: TGTGCCATCAGTGAGTCGAGGAGCGTAGACGAGCAGTACTTC. The chain combines TRBV10-3 with TRBJ2-7; D unclear. Germline loops: CDR1 ENHRY, CDR2 SYGVKD. Trimming cost V 0 bases and J 5 bases, with 11 bases left between them. This CDR3 has 14 amino acids.

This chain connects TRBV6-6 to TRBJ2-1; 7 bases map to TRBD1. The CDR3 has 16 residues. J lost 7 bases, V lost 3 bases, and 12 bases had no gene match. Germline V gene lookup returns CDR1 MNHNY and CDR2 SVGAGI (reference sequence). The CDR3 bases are TGTGCCAGCAGTTATTTACGACAGGGTTTTGGGAATGAGCAGTTCTTC. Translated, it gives CASSYLRQGFGNEQFF.

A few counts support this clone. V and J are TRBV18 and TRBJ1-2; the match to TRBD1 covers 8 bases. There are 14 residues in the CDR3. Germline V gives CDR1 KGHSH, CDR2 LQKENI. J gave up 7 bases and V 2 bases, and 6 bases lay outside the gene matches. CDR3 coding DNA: TGTGCCAGCTCACCAAGCACAGGGGGGCCTGGCTACACCTTC. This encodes CASSPSTGGPGYTF.

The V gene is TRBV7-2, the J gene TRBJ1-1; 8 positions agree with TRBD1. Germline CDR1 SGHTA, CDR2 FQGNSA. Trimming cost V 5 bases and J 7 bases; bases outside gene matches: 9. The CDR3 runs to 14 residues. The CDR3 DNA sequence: TGTGCCAGCAGCCCAGGACGGACAGGGATTGAAGCTTTCTTT. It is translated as CASSPGRTGIEAFF.

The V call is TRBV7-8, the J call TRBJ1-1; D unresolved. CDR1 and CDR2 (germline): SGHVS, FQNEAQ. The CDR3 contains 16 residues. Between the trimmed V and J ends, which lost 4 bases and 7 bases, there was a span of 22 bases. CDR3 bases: TGTGCCAGCAGCTCACAACAGAGGGAGAGGTCGGGTGAAGCTTTCTTT. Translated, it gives CASSSQQRERSGEAFF.

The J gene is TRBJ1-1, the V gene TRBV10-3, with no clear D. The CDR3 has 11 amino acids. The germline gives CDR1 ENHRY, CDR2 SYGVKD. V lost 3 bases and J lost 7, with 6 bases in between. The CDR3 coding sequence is TGTGCCATCAGTGACCTAAGTGAAGCTTTCTTT. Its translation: CAISDLSEAFF.

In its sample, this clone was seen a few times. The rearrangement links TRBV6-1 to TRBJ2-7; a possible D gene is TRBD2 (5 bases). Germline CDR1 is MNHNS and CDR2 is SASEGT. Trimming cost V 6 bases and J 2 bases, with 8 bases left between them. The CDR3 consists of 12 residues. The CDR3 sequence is CASSGNPYEQYF. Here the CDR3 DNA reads TGTGCCAGCAGCGGGAACCCCTACGAGCAGTACTTC.